The 15 T cell receptor beta chains below come from one sample, sequenced in a study of T cells in Graves' hyperthyroidism and ophthalmopathy. TCR beta CDR3 regions were amplified from RNA transcripts. The HTBI primer set was used in a first-round RT-PCR of the TCR CDR3. TCRdb passed the multiplex PCR reads through MiXCR, listing each CDR3 protein once. Of 450,000 to 700,000 distinct CDR3 sequences in the sample, roughly 50% are singletons; the top ten hold 19%. Sequencing was performed on peripheral blood or thyroid tissue (not recorded which). These receptors originate from an adult woman with Graves' disease, either hyperthyroidism or ophthalmopathy (not recorded which).

This clonotype was counted many times. J is TRBJ1-5 and V is TRBV19; D perhaps matches TRBD1 (5 bases). This CDR3 region has 15 residues. V lost 5 bases and J 4 bases, leaving 15 bases between the germline ends. In germline, CDR1 is LNHDA, CDR2 SQIVND (reference sequence). CDR3 in amino acids: CASSRTRAFNQPQHF. The CDR3 DNA reads TGTGCCAGTAGTCGGACAAGGGCATTTAATCAGCCCCAGCATTTT.

V and J are TRBV2 and TRBJ1-6; 11 nucleotides agree with TRBD1. The V gene end was trimmed by 6 bases and the J gene end by 8 bases; junction bases not matched to a gene: 3. This CDR3 is 14 amino acids long. Germline V CDR1 and CDR2: SNHLY, FYNNEI. This CDR3 reads CASRTGQGDSPLHF. DNA for the CDR3: TGTGCCAGCAGGACGGGACAGGGGGATTCACCCCTCCACTTT.

This clonotype was detected once. The rearrangement links TRBV7-3 to TRBJ2-7, with D unclear. The V gene's germline CDR1 is SGHTA and CDR2 FQGTGA. CDR3 length: 14 residues. V lost 4 bases to trimming and J lost 7 bases, with 17 bases between them. CDR3 sequence (DNA): TGTGCCAGCAGCTCCCCCGGGCCCAATAATGAGCAGTACTTC. Translating gives CASSSPGPNNEQYF.

The V and J genes are TRBV15 and TRBJ2-7, with TRBD2 matching 11 bases. The germline V gene encodes CDR1 LNHNV and CDR2 YYDKDF (reference sequence). The length of the CDR3 is 15 residues. With V trimmed by 4 bases and J by 4 bases, 6 bases remained unmatched. CDR3 residues: CATSKSGLADYEQYF. The CDR3 DNA reads TGTGCCACCAGCAAATCGGGACTAGCGGATTACGAGCAGTACTTC. Together with reference TRBV15 and TRBJ2-7, the CDR3 gives the full variable domain: DAMVIQNPRYQVTQFGKPVTLSCSQTLNHNVMYWYQQKSSQAPKLLFHYYDKDFNNEADTPDNFQSRRPNTSFCFLDIRSPGLGDTAMYLCATSKSGLADYEQYFGPGTRLTVT.

The chain carries TRBV10-3 and TRBJ2-7; D is unresolved. The ends were cut back, 11 bases at V and 1 base at J, with 15 bases in the middle. CDR1 is ENHRY, CDR2 SYGVKD, per germline. CDR3 length: 13 amino acids. The CDR3 protein is CAGRGDGSYEQYF. The CDR3, as DNA: TGTGCCGGAAGAGGAGACGGGTCCTACGAGCAGTACTTC.

The chain carries TRBV29-1 and TRBJ2-7; no clear D gene. The tail of the sequence fits TRBJ2-1 better, so the J call may be wrong. The CDR3 contains 11 residues. Per germline, CDR1 SQVTM and CDR2 ANQGSEA. This CDR3 is CSVSHRREQFF. The CDR3, as DNA: TGCAGCGTCTCACACCGTCGGGAGCAGTTCTTC.

The V and J genes are TRBV28 and TRBJ1-6, with 10 nucleotides matching TRBD1. CDR3 size: 15 residues. Germline V gene lookup returns CDR1 MDHEN and CDR2 SYDVKM. V dropped 5 bases and J dropped 8; count of bases not matched to a gene: 6. The CDR3 nucleotides read TGTGCCAGCAGTGGGGCCGGGACAGGGGATTCACCCCTCCACTTT. Protein product: CASSGAGTGDSPLHF.

Details on this clonotype: A much more abundant neighbour one base away suggests this may be a read error. V gene TRBV7-2 combines with J gene TRBJ2-7; a possible D gene is TRBD2 (6 bases). CDR3 length equals 13 residues. The germline V gene has CDR1 SGHTA and CDR2 FQGNSA. The V end was cut by 0 bases, the J end by 4 bases, with 7 bases between. CDR3 loop: CASSLAGRYEQYF. DNA for the CDR3: TGTGCCAGCAGCTTAGCGGGGAGGTACGAGCAGTACTTC.

The chain combines TRBV6-2 or TRBV6-3 with TRBJ2-7, with 11 bases aligning to TRBD2. The CDR3 is made up of 15 amino acids. Germline lookup yields CDR1 MNHEY and CDR2 SVGEGT. With 3 bases clipped from V and 4 bases from J, the junction kept 5 bases outside the gene matches. This CDR3 is CASSYWGLAAYEQYF. DNA for the CDR3: TGTGCCAGCAGTTATTGGGGACTAGCGGCTTACGAGCAGTACTTC.

This clonotype showed up just once. This may come from a read error, since a much larger clone is one base off. The chain couples TRBV9 to TRBJ2-2; the match to TRBD2 covers 8 bases. The CDR3 covers 16 residues. CDR1 is SGDLS, CDR2 YYNGEE, per germline. The CDR3 region has the DNA TGTGCCGGCAGCGGGGGTGTCTGGAGTGGCACCGGGGAGCTGTTTTTT. Amino acids: CAGSGGVWSGTGELFF.

The table lists this clonotype with many counts. The chain carries TRBV12-3 or TRBV12-4 and TRBJ1-5; D is ambiguous. The length of the CDR3 is 14 residues. With 6 bases removed from V and 9 bases from J, the gap between germline ends came to 18 bases. Here the CDR3 DNA reads TGTGCCAGCAGACCTTCCATGTTCGAAGTGCCCCAGCATTTT. This encodes CASRPSMFEVPQHF.

In its sample, this clonotype was seen many times. The J gene is TRBJ2-2, the V gene TRBV24-1, with D perhaps matching TRBD2 (6 bases). V dropped 4 bases and J dropped 3 bases, with 8 bases sitting between them. This CDR3 has 14 residues. Per the germline V gene, CDR1 is KGHDR and CDR2 is SFDVKD. The CDR3 sequence is CATSETGDTGELFF. The CDR3 DNA reads as TGTGCCACCAGTGAGACGGGAGACACCGGGGAGCTGTTTTTT.

This clonotype was seen ten or more times. This chain joins TRBV6-1 and TRBJ2-2; the D is unclear. This CDR3 has 13 residues. Germline V CDR1 and CDR2: MNHNS, SASEGT. Trimming took 0 bases from V and 5 from J, leaving 4 bases between them. DNA for the CDR3: TGTGCCAGCAGTGAAGCGCCAACCGGGGAGCTGTTTTTT. This gives the protein CASSEAPTGELFF.

This clonotype was observed many times. The chain employs TRBV4-1 and TRBJ1-6; perhaps TRBD1 as D (5 bases). The CDR3 extends over 15 amino acids. Germline V gene lookup returns CDR1 MGHRA and CDR2 YSYEKL. V lost 3 bases and J lost 5, with 11 bases in between. CDR3: CASSQGPGHNSPLHF. Here the CDR3 DNA reads TGCGCCAGCAGCCAGGGGCCGGGCCATAATTCACCCCTCCACTTT.

CDR3 amino acids: CASSLTRSTEAFF. The CDR3 coding sequence is TGTGCCAGCAGCTTAACGAGGAGCACTGAAGCTTTCTTT. The gene calls are TRBV7-3 and TRBJ1-1; D ambiguous. Between the trimmed V and J ends, which lost 0 bases and 4 bases, there was a span of 6 bases. This CDR3 is built from 13 residues. Germline lookup yields CDR1 SGHTA and CDR2 FQGTGA.